The 18 T cell receptor beta chains in this list originate from one sample, sequenced in a study of CD4 T cells in relation to SARS-CoV-2 and coronaviruses. The data were produced by immunoSEQ multiplex PCR, yet TCRdb's version contains in-frame clones alone and is incomplete. The data show around 20,000 clones, 77% seen once. CD4+ T cells from unexposed donors were obtained before the COVID-19 pandemic (2011-2018). Isolation of CD4+ T cells took place after around 11 days in culture. Their antigens are not known. Sequenced: CD4+ T cells from PBMCs, cultured in vitro. These TCRs come from a human donor in good health.

The CDR3 loop reads CASSPFTDTQYF. The CDR3 DNA is TGTGCCAGCTCACCGTTCACAGATACGCAGTATTTT. The chain links TRBV18 to TRBJ2-3; D uncertain. The CDR3 consists of 12 residues. Per the germline V gene, CDR1 is KGHSH and CDR2 is LQKENI. Trimming took 3 bases from V and 2 from J, leaving 3 bases between them.

This sequence joins TRBV18 and TRBJ1-2; D is unresolved. V lost 3 bases and J 8 bases, leaving 10 bases between the germline ends. Germline V gene sequence: CDR1 KGHSH, CDR2 LQKENI. CDR3 length: 12 residues. CDR3 in DNA: TGTGCCAGCTCACCGGACGGGGAAGGCTACACCTTC. Translating it yields CASSPDGEGYTF. Filled out from reference TRBV18 and TRBJ1-2, the complete variable domain reads NAGVMQNPRHLVRRRGQEARLRCSPMKGHSHVYWYRQLPEEGLKFMVYLQKENIIDESGMPKERFSAEFPKEGPSILRIQQVVRGDSAAYFCASSPDGEGYTFGSGTRLTVV.

The chain couples TRBV18 to TRBJ1-1, with unresolved D. V lost 4 bases to trimming and J lost 1 base, with 4 bases between them. CDR3 size: 12 residues. Germline CDR1 is KGHSH and CDR2 is LQKENI. CDR3 bases: TGTGCCAGCTCACGCGCGAACACTGAAGCTTTCTTT. As protein: CASSRANTEAFF. Together with reference TRBV18 and TRBJ1-1, the CDR3 gives the full variable domain: NAGVMQNPRHLVRRRGQEARLRCSPMKGHSHVYWYRQLPEEGLKFMVYLQKENIIDESGMPKERFSAEFPKEGPSILRIQQVVRGDSAAYFCASSRANTEAFFGQGTRLTVV.

The chain employs TRBV2 and TRBJ2-1; 9 nucleotides line up with TRBD1. V lost 11 bases, J lost 5 bases, and 7 bases stayed unmatched. The germline gives CDR1 SNHLY, CDR2 FYNNEI. The length of the CDR3 is 13 residues. Written as DNA, the CDR3 is TGTGCCTCACGGACAGGGGTTAACAATGAGCAGTTCTTC. It is translated as CASRTGVNNEQFF.

This chain joins TRBV5-5 and TRBJ2-3; D unclear. V was pared by 1 base and J by 4 bases, with 7 bases between. Germline-derived CDR1 and CDR2 are SGHKS and YYEKEE (reference sequence). The CDR3 spans 13 residues. This chain's CDR3 is CASSLSGADTQYF. CDR3 bases: TGTGCCAGCAGCTTGTCCGGAGCAGATACGCAGTATTTT.

This clone was counted only a few times. The rearrangement links TRBV20-1 to TRBJ2-2; D remains unclear. V was shortened by 4 bases and J by 6 bases, with 6 bases between the two germline ends. CDR1 and CDR2 (germline): DFQATT, SNEGSKA (reference sequence). The CDR3 sequence is 11 residues long. As DNA, the CDR3 is TGCAGTGCTAAAAAGGCCGGGGAGCTGTTTTTT. Translating it yields CSAKKAGELFF.

This clone was detected only a few times. V and J are TRBV28 and TRBJ2-2, with 9 nucleotides matching TRBD1. CDR3 size: 17 residues. The V and J ends lost 3 bases and 2 bases, in that order; junction bases with no gene match: 7. Looked up from germline, CDR1 is MDHEN and CDR2 is SYDVKM. The CDR3 DNA reads TGTGCCAGCAGTTTTTTTTGGACAGGGGTTAACACCGGGGAGCTGTTTTTT. Amino acid sequence: CASSFFWTGVNTGELFF.

The V gene is TRBV29-1, the J gene TRBJ2-3; D is unresolved. V lost 0 bases and J 2 bases, leaving 3 bases between the germline ends. Looked up from germline, CDR1 is SQVTM and CDR2 is ANQGSEA. The CDR3 is made up of 12 amino acids. The CDR3 spells CSVEENTDTQYF. CDR3 nucleotides: TGCAGCGTTGAAGAAAACACAGATACGCAGTATTTT.

The rearrangement links TRBV25-1 to TRBJ1-1; D is undetermined. This CDR3 has 12 residues. Germline loops: CDR1 MGHDK, CDR2 SYGVNS. V lost 1 base to trimming and J lost 6 bases, with 6 bases between them. The CDR3: CASSEFFAEAFF. The CDR3 DNA follows: TGTGCCAGCAGTGAATTTTTTGCTGAAGCTTTCTTT.

This clone showed up just a few times. J is TRBJ1-5 and V is TRBV19, with D unresolved. The CDR3 consists of 17 residues. V was cut by 3 bases and J by 0 bases, with 15 bases left in between. Germline-derived CDR1 and CDR2 are LNHDA and SQIVND (reference sequence). CDR3 DNA sequence: TGTGCCAGTAGTATTCGGTTGTTTGGGATTAGCAATCAGCCCCAGCATTTT. It encodes CASSIRLFGISNQPQHF. Full variable domain (outside the CDR3, taken from reference TRBV19 and TRBJ1-5): DGGITQSPKYLFRKEGQNVTLSCEQNLNHDAMYWYRQDPGQGLRLIYYSQIVNDFQKGDIAEGYSVSREKKESFPLTVTSAQKNPTAFYLCASSIRLFGISNQPQHFGDGTRLSIL.

This chain joins TRBV29-1 and TRBJ2-7, with TRBD1 as a possible D gene (6 bases). Germline CDR1 SQVTM, CDR2 ANQGSEA. The germline V and J ends were trimmed by 6 bases and 0 bases, with 21 bases remaining between them. This CDR3 is built from 16 residues. This chain's CDR3 is CSVFILGTPSSYEQYF. In DNA, the CDR3 is TGCAGCGTCTTTATCCTTGGGACACCTAGCTCCTACGAGCAGTACTTC.

The chain employs TRBV18 and TRBJ2-2; D remains unclear. This CDR3 contains 14 residues. Trimming pared 1 base from V and 7 bases from J, leaving 10 bases between. Per germline, CDR1 KGHSH and CDR2 LQKENI. CDR3 amino acids: CASSPQHLYGELFF. The CDR3 DNA reads as TGTGCCAGCTCACCACAGCATCTGTACGGGGAGCTGTTTTTT.

The CDR3 spells CASRRDSGRQETQYF. CDR3 DNA: TGTGCCAGCAGGAGGGACAGTGGTCGGCAAGAGACCCAGTACTTC. V is TRBV2 and J is TRBJ2-5; 7 bases are a match to TRBD1. The CDR3 has 15 amino acids. Per the germline V gene, CDR1 is SNHLY and CDR2 is FYNNEI. V shed 6 bases and J 2 bases; nucleotides not matched to a gene: 9.

The chain recombines TRBV23-1 with TRBJ1-5, with 8 bases aligning to TRBD1. TRBV23-1 is labeled an ORF, and its function is uncertain. V gave up 4 bases and J gave up 4 bases; unmatched junction bases: 21. The CDR3 contains 20 residues. The CDR3 coding sequence is TGCGCCAGCAGTCGAATGACAGGGGCGGACATGAATCCCGTTAATCAGCCCCAGCATTTT. This gives the protein CASSRMTGADMNPVNQPQHF.

V gene TRBV19 combines with J gene TRBJ1-5; 7 bases map to TRBD1. Trimming at V came to 4 bases and at J to 4 bases, leaving 10 bases not matched to a gene. The CDR3 extends over 16 amino acids. From germline, CDR1 is LNHDA and CDR2 SQIVND (reference sequence). CDR3 in DNA: TGTGCCAGTAGTACTTTGACAGGGCTGCGGAATCAGCCCCAGCATTTT. This translates into CASSTLTGLRNQPQHF. Supplemented by reference TRBV19 and TRBJ1-5, the full variable domain reads DGGITQSPKYLFRKEGQNVTLSCEQNLNHDAMYWYRQDPGQGLRLIYYSQIVNDFQKGDIAEGYSVSREKKESFPLTVTSAQKNPTAFYLCASSTLTGLRNQPQHFGDGTRLSIL.

The chain is built from TRBV24-1 and TRBJ1-2; D remains ambiguous. The V and J ends lost 4 bases and 8 bases respectively, with 7 bases between them. Per germline, CDR1 KGHDR and CDR2 SFDVKD. This CDR3 contains 11 residues. CDR3 protein: CATSDQGGYTF. CDR3 sequence (DNA): TGTGCCACCAGTGACCAAGGGGGCTACACCTTC.

The chain links TRBV20-1 to TRBJ2-5; D unclear. The germline gives CDR1 DFQATT, CDR2 SNEGSKA (reference sequence). The CDR3 is 12 residues long. V lost 3 bases to trimming and J lost 2 bases, with 7 bases between them. CDR3 protein: CSASWIQETQYF. The CDR3 DNA reads TGCAGTGCTAGTTGGATACAAGAGACCCAGTACTTC.

The chain joins TRBV28 to TRBJ2-6; D is undetermined. Germline V gene data show CDR1 as MDHEN and CDR2 as SYDVKM. V lost 5 bases and J lost 1, with 9 bases in between. This CDR3 has 15 residues. CDR3: CASSATESGANVLTF. In nucleotides, the CDR3 is TGTGCCAGCAGTGCGACTGAGTCTGGGGCCAACGTCCTGACTTTC.